This T cell receptor (beta chain) was found in a study of CD8 T cells in Susac syndrome. Study details: Patients with Susac syndrome were, at the time of blood collection, therapy-naive, maintained on corticosteroids, or maintained on intravenous immunoglobulin alone.

The authors reverse transcribed roughly 0.5 to 1 ug RNA with random hexamers. Amplification of TCR beta CDR3 across 54 Vbeta and 13 Jbeta was performed with immunoSEQ multiplex PCR. TCRdb re-derived calls from the immunoSEQ multiplex PCR reads in MiXCR, one entry per CDR3 protein. Seen here are under 200,000 distinct CDR3 sequences, more than 95% observed once, and the top ten hold about 0.12%. V gave up 6 bases and J gave up 2 bases; unmatched junction bases: 1. CDR3 length: 13 residues. Germline assignment: CDR1 MNHEY and CDR2 SVGAGI. The sequence derives from a human donor with Susac syndrome. Source material: CD4+ T cells from PBMCs. The chain is built from TRBV6-5 and TRBJ1-2, with 9 bases lining up with TRBD1. CDR3 coding DNA: TGTGCCAGCAGCGGACAGGGGAACTATGGCTACACCTTC. As protein: CASSGQGNYGYTF.